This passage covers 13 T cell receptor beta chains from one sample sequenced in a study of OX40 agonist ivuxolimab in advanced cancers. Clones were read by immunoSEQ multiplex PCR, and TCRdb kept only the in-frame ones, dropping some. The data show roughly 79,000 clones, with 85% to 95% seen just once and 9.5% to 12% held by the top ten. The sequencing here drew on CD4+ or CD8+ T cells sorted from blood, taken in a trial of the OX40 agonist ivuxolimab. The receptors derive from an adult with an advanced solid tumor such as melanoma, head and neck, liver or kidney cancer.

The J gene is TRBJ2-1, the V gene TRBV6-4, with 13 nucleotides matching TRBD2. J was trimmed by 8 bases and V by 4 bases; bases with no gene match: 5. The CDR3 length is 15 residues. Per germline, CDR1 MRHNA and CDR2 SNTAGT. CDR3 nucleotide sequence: TGTGCCAGCAGTGTAACTAGCGGGGGGGAAGATGAGCAGTTCTTC. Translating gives CASSVTSGGEDEQFF.

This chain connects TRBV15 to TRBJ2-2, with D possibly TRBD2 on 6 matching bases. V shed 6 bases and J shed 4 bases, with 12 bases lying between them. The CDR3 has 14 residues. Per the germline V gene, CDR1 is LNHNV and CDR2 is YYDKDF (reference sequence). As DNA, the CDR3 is TGTGCCACCAGGCGCGGGGAAATCACCGGGGAGCTGTTTTTT. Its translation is CATRRGEITGELFF.

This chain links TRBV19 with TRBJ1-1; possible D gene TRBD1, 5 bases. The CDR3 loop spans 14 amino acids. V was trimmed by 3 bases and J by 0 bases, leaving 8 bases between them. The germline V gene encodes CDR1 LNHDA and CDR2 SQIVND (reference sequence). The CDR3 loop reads CASSIRGLNTEAFF. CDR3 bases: TGTGCCAGTAGTATCCGGGGGTTGAACACTGAAGCTTTCTTT.

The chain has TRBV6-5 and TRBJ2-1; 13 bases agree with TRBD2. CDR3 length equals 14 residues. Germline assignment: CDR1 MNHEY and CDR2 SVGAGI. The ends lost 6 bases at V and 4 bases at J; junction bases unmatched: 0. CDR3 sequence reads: CASRGLAGYNEQFF. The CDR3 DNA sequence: TGTGCCAGCAGGGGACTAGCGGGGTACAATGAGCAGTTCTTC.

CDR3 residues: CAISDAPGRNTEAFF. CDR3 DNA: TGTGCCATCAGTGACGCCCCGGGGCGGAACACTGAAGCTTTCTTT. This sequence joins TRBV10-3 and TRBJ1-1; D may be TRBD1 (5 bases). This CDR3 comprises 15 residues. V was clipped by 3 bases and J by 1 base, with 12 bases between them. CDR1 is ENHRY, CDR2 SYGVKD, per germline.

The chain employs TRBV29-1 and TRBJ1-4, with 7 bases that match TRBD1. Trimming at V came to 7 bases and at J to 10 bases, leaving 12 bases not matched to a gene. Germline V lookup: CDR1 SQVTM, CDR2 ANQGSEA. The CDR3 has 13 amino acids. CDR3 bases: TGCAGCGGCTGGGACAGCGGGCTACCAAAACTGTTTTTT. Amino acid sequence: CSGWDSGLPKLFF.

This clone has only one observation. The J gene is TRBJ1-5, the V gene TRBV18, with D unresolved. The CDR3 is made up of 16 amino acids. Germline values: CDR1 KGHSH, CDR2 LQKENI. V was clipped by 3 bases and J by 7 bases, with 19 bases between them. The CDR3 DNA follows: TGTGCCAGCTCACCGGACGCTTCGACAATCGGGCAGCCCCAGCATTTT. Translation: CASSPDASTIGQPQHF.

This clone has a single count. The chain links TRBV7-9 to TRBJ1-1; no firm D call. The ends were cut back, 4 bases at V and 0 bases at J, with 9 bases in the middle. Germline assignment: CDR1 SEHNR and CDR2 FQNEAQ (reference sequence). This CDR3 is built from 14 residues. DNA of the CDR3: TGTGCCAGCAGCTACTGGGTTCTGAACACTGAAGCTTTCTTT. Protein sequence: CASSYWVLNTEAFF.

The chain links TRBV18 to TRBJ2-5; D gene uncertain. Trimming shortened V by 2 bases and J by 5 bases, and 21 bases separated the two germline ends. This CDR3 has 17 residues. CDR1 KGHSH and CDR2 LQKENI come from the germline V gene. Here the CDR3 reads CASSPAHHSLALETQYF. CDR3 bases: TGTGCCAGCTCACCAGCCCACCACTCTCTGGCATTGGAGACCCAGTACTTC.

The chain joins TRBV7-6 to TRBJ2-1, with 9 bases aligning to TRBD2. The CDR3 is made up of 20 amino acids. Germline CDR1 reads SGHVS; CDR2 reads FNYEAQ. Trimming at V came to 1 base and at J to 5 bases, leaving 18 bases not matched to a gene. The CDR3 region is CASSLVGGTSSPPRHNEQFF. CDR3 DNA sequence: TGTGCCAGCAGCTTAGTCGGGGGGACTAGCTCTCCCCCCAGACACAATGAGCAGTTCTTC.

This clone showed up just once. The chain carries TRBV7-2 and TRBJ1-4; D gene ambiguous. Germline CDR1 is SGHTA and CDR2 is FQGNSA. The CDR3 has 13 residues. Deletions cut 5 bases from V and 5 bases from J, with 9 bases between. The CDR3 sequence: CASSPPPNEKLFF. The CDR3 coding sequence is TGTGCCAGCAGCCCCCCACCGAATGAAAAACTGTTTTTT.

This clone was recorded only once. As DNA, the CDR3 is TGCGCCAGCGGGGTGGCGGGAGGGTACACTGAAGCTTTCTTT. This sequence encodes CASGVAGGYTEAFF. The chain uses TRBV5-1 and TRBJ1-1; unclear D gene. Trimming removed 7 bases from V and 3 bases from J, with 16 bases in between. The CDR3 loop spans 14 amino acids. Germline V gives CDR1 SGHRS, CDR2 YFSETQ.

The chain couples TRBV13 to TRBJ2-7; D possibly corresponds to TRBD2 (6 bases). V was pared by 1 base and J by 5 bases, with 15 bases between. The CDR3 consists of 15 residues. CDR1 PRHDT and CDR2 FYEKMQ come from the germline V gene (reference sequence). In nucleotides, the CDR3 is TGTGCCAGCAGCTTAGCCCCCGCGGGGCCCAACGAGCAGTACTTC. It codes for CASSLAPAGPNEQYF.